Detailed here is one T cell receptor beta chain. The CDR3 runs to 14 residues. V lost 0 bases and J lost 3, with 8 bases in between. Germline V CDR1 and CDR2: MNHNS, SASEGT. The sample is drawn from a study of blood T cell repertoires in COVID-19. Study details: Spain, Italy and the United States supplied samples that represented acute and convalescent COVID-19. The cDNA or gDNA used as material had been derived from T cells, B-cell-depleted T cells, or PBMCs.

Authors' data handling: Estimated nucleated cell counts came from reference gene primer amplification. The repertoire was sequenced with immunoSEQ multiplex PCR; TCRdb's copy has only in-frame clones and lacks some. V, J and clone size were drawn from that table, and D and trimming were deduced from the DNA. The data contain 110,000 or so clones, 81% of them seen just once; the ten biggest clones take up 1.5% to 1.7%. This TCR was recovered from a man aged 50 to 59 with acute or convalescent COVID-19. The rearrangement uses TRBV6-1 and TRBJ1-2; D is ambiguous. Sequencing was performed on peripheral blood. This CDR3 reads CASSEAAHYYGYTF. For the CDR3, the DNA is TGTGCCAGCAGTGAAGCGGCTCATTACTATGGCTACACCTTC.